The subject of this entry is one T cell receptor (beta chain). Only a few counts were recorded for this clone. Its antigen is still unknown. Nothing much larger sits one base from this clone, and base qualities are not available. The cohort comprised 550 to 700 healthy bone marrow donors. At the time of sampling, every cohort member was nominally healthy, though immune exposures that went unrecorded were likely present. The donor was CMV seropositive and was included in the group of 290 or so seropositive cohort members. Every donor gave a peripheral blood sample, and the peripheral blood mononuclear cells from that sample were used for TCR beta sequencing. The Qiagen DNeasy Blood Extraction Kit was used to extract genomic DNA from the blood cell samples. These data belong to a study of cytomegalovirus exposure and HLA in healthy donors (dated by TCRdb to 2016 to 2017). About the full investigation: An earlier analysis of a few hundred of the donors reported 250 to 300 Gb of sequence data and some 110 million unique TCR beta sequences obtained from about 200 million T cells. Roughly 300 gigabases of sequencing data and around 85 million unique TCR sequences made up an early release that covered several hundred HLA-typed donors. Among the approximately 420 genotyped donors, approximately 76% belonged to the genetic ancestry cluster associated with self-reported Caucasian donors. The aim of the study was to test whether cataloging public T cell receptors could identify signatures of past pathogen exposure. The study profiled the T cell repertoires of under 700 subjects by immunosequencing and related them to cytomegalovirus serostatus. A separate validation cohort of roughly 130 different subjects was used in addition to the 666-subject first cohort. High-throughput TCR immunosequencing, statistical association of individual TCRs with disease status, and machine learning were combined to predict cytomegalovirus infection status. In a later analysis, previously published TCR beta repertoires from 666 donors were re-analyzed and high-resolution HLA genotyping was added so that TCR occurrence patterns could be studied. The later analysis used no new phenotypic data to find candidate immune exposures, relying instead on TCR beta sequences and their occurrence across donors. An earlier analysis of 587 of the donors used high-throughput TCR beta sequencing to judge whether each TCR beta V gene segment behaved as functional or pseudogenic. Donor age, sex, ethnicity and CMV serostatus were compiled alongside the repertoire data. A later genetic analysis used genome-wide SNP genotypes for about three fifths of the 666 donors, treating that subset as a discovery cohort. All discovery cohort repertoires had been generated on a single sequencing platform. Class I and class II HLA loci were covered by the typing at four-digit resolution. Typing coverage differed by locus: A, B, C, DRB1 and DQB1 were typed in roughly 620-630 donors, DQA1 in about 560, DPA1 in over 600, and DPB1 in roughly 450. A few DR-DQ haplotypes were handled as single units for association and clustering because linkage in the cohort was strong. Among some 410 genotyped donors of the cohort, an average of around 240,000 unique TCR beta nucleotide sequences were sequenced per donor, about a sixth of them non-productive.

V gives up 0 bases and J gives up 3 bases, and the segment between their germline ends measures 10 bases. The germline V gene specifies SGHRS as CDR1 and YFSETQ as CDR2. The CDR3 numbers 14 residues from cysteine through phenylalanine. The CDR3 DNA has 42 bases and is translated from base 1. Results the study describes overall, beyond this receptor: A few of the identified cytomegalovirus-associated TCR beta chains were confirmed in vitro to be specific for cytomegalovirus antigens. A further reported finding was that TCR beta sequences accurately predicted the HLA-A and HLA-B alleles for most subjects in the first cohort. Specific HLA alleles were associated with over 15,000 TCR beta sequences at a false discovery rate of 0.05 in a later analysis. A later analysis found that TCR association rates varied across HLA loci, with DRB1 alleles showing the most associated TCRs and HLA-C alleles the fewest. The study listed around 160 TCR beta chains as associated with cytomegalovirus. CMV serostatus was the only immune exposure information available for the cohort. Most TCR sequences were seen in very few donors, while some public TCRs were found in many individuals. In both the original and validation cohorts, the classifier was reported to diagnose cytomegalovirus status with high specificity and sensitivity. In a later analysis, HLA-associated TCR beta chains showed more clonal expansion and lower generation probabilities than non-associated chains that were equally common. Broadly in line with IMGT annotations, most TCR beta V segments showed up in productive rearrangements about 90% or about 30% of the time in an earlier analysis of under 700 of the donors. Strong co-occurrence of HLA alleles, especially DR and DQ, made assigning TCR associations to individual alleles difficult. Because HLA typing was unavailable for some donors at each locus, only the typed subset was used in association tests. In a later genetic analysis, a missense DCLRE1C variant was associated with V-gene and J-gene trimming of TCR beta chains, and the association was replicated in an independent cohort. Sequencing depth was assumed to be roughly uniform across donors in the presence/absence analyses, though that assumption may not hold. Several of the top co-occurrence clusters appeared to be linked to parvovirus B19, influenza, CMV and Epstein-Barr virus, according to a later analysis. Compared with the approximately 670-donor mean, donors in an Asian-associated ancestry cluster had fewer N-insertions in productive TCRs, according to a later genetic analysis. Linkage disequilibrium might explain the correlated functional status among segregating V segments, but an unknown experimental factor could not be ruled out. Because the 87-base-pair reads could not distinguish some IMGT-functional V segments, including TRBV6-2 and TRBV6-3, those segments were excluded. In a later analysis, most CMV-associated TCR beta chains were found to appear HLA-restricted, with HLA associations seemingly driven largely by CMV exposure. In this cohort, only TCR beta chains were sequenced, and detectable features were limited by the absence of alpha or paired-chain data. Over 15 rarely observed V segments, including chromosome 9 orphons, were excluded from the earlier analysis of several hundred of the donors because counts were too low. The authors suggested that the approach could potentially be generalized to other disease states and immunological phenotypes. The sequencing pipeline was judged likely to have produced a cluster of highly shared sequence variants as a technical artifact.

The protocol used for the library was the immunoSEQ multiplex PCR assay. A mixture of 60 forward primers for TCR Vbeta segments and 13 reverse primers for TCR Jbeta segments was used in the multiplex PCR. The CDR3 region of rearranged TCR beta genes was amplified from genomic DNA by a multiplex PCR assay. The Illumina HiSeq System was used to sequence the amplified TCR beta libraries as 87-base-pair reads. As for the authors' bioinformatics: A later analysis counted tens of millions of unique TCR beta chains across the 666 repertoires, and some 11 million of these chains were shared by at least two donors. Raw reads were error-corrected and collapsed into unique sequences with a nearest-neighbor algorithm that merged closely related sequences to remove PCR and sequencing errors. CDR3 sequences were aligned to IMGT reference sequences to assign V, D and J gene segments. For a sequence to be retained, a match of at least six nucleotides to both a V gene segment and a J gene segment was required. A rearrangement counted as productive if the CDR3 had no stop codons and remained in frame with V and J, and every other rearrangement counted as non-productive. CDR3 was defined according to IMGT convention as the region running from the second conserved V-encoded cysteine to the conserved J-encoded phenylalanine. In an earlier analysis of some 550 of the donors, sequences lacking an unambiguous match to a single V gene segment were excluded. In an earlier analysis of approximately 560 of the donors, a V segment was called functional when productive rearrangements were above 56.7%, and segregating when the standard deviation between donors exceeded 5%. A statistical classification framework was built for diagnosing cytomegalovirus status from the catalog of TCR beta chain sequences. In a later analysis, TCR nucleotide sequences were compared against IMGT/GENE-DB human TR gene sequences so that V and J genes could be assigned. In a later analysis, CDR3 sequences and most-parsimonious VDJ recombination scenarios were assigned using the TCRdist pipeline. In a later analysis, each TCR beta chain was defined by its CDR3 amino acid sequence together with its V-gene family, and reads lacking a unique V-gene family were excluded. As a way to deal with suspected cross-contamination and a sequencing artifact, a later analysis dropped under 600 nucleotide sequences that were highly shared and had low generation probability. For each public chain, a later analysis derived a clonal expansion index from normalized ranks of inferred template counts within each repertoire. In a later analysis, generation probabilities were computed with a VDJ recombination model fitted to out-of-frame rearrangements, and the resulting probabilities were checked against IGoR. Hypergeometric tests were used in a later analysis to score TCR-TCR, TCR-HLA and TCR-CMV co-occurrence, with a repertoire-size bias correction applied to the TCR pairs. A later analysis estimated false discovery rates by permuting HLA or CMV assignments 20 times. A later analysis grouped co-occurring TCRs with DBSCAN, adding TCRdist sequence similarity when clustering within HLA-allele-positive subsets. For co-occurrence clustering, repertoires with fewer than 30,000 or more than 120,000 public chains were excluded, along with about five repertoires with anomalous nucleotide sharing. Sourced from immuneACCESS, this table was stored by TCRdb with only in-frame sequences that have V and J called. A share of the clones is absent; for the studies checked, an unresolved V gene accounts for under half, and the remainder has no known explanation. V and J calls and clone size follow that table, whereas D and trimming were derived from the DNA. The sample table shows some 78,000 clones, and more than 65% are seen once. 11% of the sample is held by the ten biggest clonotypes.

Sequencing input: PBMCs. The chain employs TRBV5-1 and TRBJ2-7; possibly the D gene is TRBD2, per 7 matching bases. The TCR was taken from a woman aged 40 to 55 in good health and CMV-seropositive. The CDR3 protein is CASSLAGGLYEQYF. DNA sequence: TGCGCCAGCAGCTTGGCCGGGGGGCTCTACGAGCAGTACTTC.